Listed here are 17 T cell receptor beta chains from one sample, sequenced in a study of blood T cells in healthy people across ages. Sample-barcoded 5' priming and a J-beta primer mix drove a second PCR of roughly 7 to 11 cycles. One entry per CDR3 protein results from TCRdb running MiXCR on the 5' RACE reads. The sample yields about 720,000 distinct CDR3 sequences, around 25% seen once. These data were also reused for a study on T cells of mothers and their children.

Specimen: blood. Receptors were obtained from a boy aged 10-17 years in good health.

A few counts support this clonotype. The V and J genes are TRBV29-1 and TRBJ2-5, with D perhaps TRBD1 or TRBD2 (5 bases each). Germline lookup yields CDR1 SQVTM and CDR2 ANQGSEA. Trimming removed 0 bases from V and 4 bases from J, with 9 bases in between. CDR3 size: 13 residues. CDR3 DNA: TGCAGCGTTGAAGATCGGGACCGAGAGACCCAGTACTTC. It translates to CSVEDRDRETQYF.

The sample holds a few counts of this clonotype. This chain uses TRBV5-6 with TRBJ2-1, with D possibly being TRBD2 (7 bases). The germline V and J ends were trimmed by 3 bases and 5 bases, with 24 bases remaining between them. The CDR3 extends over 18 amino acids. The germline V gene has CDR1 SGHDT and CDR2 YYEEEE. The CDR3 region is CASSSPVLDPGGHNEQFF. CDR3 coding DNA: TGTGCCAGCAGCTCCCCGGTGTTGGATCCGGGGGGCCACAATGAGCAGTTCTTC.

This chain links TRBV19 with TRBJ2-1; no clear D gene. CDR1 LNHDA and CDR2 SQIVND come from the germline V gene (reference sequence). The CDR3 spans 13 residues. Trimming removed 3 bases from V and 6 bases from J, with 9 bases in between. CDR3 coding DNA: TGTGCCAGTAGTATTTTTGGGGTCAATGAGCAGTTCTTC. Its protein product is CASSIFGVNEQFF.

The rearrangement joins TRBV7-6 to TRBJ2-6; TRBD1 might be the D (6 bases). CDR1 and CDR2 from the germline V gene are SGHVS and FNYEAQ. The CDR3 loop spans 18 amino acids. The V end was cut by 1 base, the J end by 2 bases, with 15 bases between. In DNA form, the CDR3 reads TGTGCCAGCAGCTTAGGAGTCAGGGGCTCGACTGGGGCCAACGTCCTGACTTTC. Its translation: CASSLGVRGSTGANVLTF.

The gene calls are TRBV12-3 or TRBV12-4 and TRBJ1-6, with D possibly TRBD1 on 6 matching bases. This CDR3 comprises 15 residues. Trimming shortened V by 6 bases and J by 1 base, and 10 bases separated the two germline ends. CDR3 DNA sequence: TGTGCCAGCAGGGAGACAGGATCCTATAATTCACCCCTCCACTTT. Translating it yields CASRETGSYNSPLHF.

In this sample, this clonotype turned up a few times. V and J are TRBV7-9 and TRBJ2-5; 8 nucleotides match TRBD2. Trimming cost V 1 base and J 5 bases; bases outside gene matches: 3. The CDR3 runs 14 residues. Germline CDR1 and CDR2: SEHNR and FQNEAQ (reference sequence). CDR3 in DNA: TGTGCCAGCAGCTTAGGGACTAGCTCGGAGACCCAGTACTTC. Its protein product is CASSLGTSSETQYF.

This chain links TRBV19 with TRBJ1-6, with no clear D. V lost 4 bases and J lost 10, with 17 bases in between. CDR1 is LNHDA, CDR2 SQIVND, per germline (reference sequence). The CDR3 is 15 residues long. The CDR3 sequence is CASSSRTARESPLHF. The CDR3 DNA reads as TGTGCCAGTAGTAGCCGGACTGCAAGGGAGTCACCCCTCCACTTT.

The J gene is TRBJ1-4, the V gene TRBV12-3 or TRBV12-4; the match to TRBD1 covers 7 bases. V shed 2 bases and J 4 bases; nucleotides not matched to a gene: 7. CDR3 size: 16 residues. CDR3 DNA: TGTGCCAGCAGTTTACGACAGGGTGCGGGTAATGAAAAACTGTTTTTT. Encoded protein: CASSLRQGAGNEKLFF.

V and J are TRBV6-1 and TRBJ1-2; D remains ambiguous. This CDR3 is built from 11 residues. The germline V gene encodes CDR1 MNHNS and CDR2 SASEGT. Deletions cut 11 bases from V and 2 bases from J, with 9 bases between. The chain's CDR3 is CAVQINYGYTF. CDR3 in DNA: TGTGCCGTACAGATCAACTATGGCTACACCTTC.

The genes are TRBV29-1 and TRBJ2-3; tentative D call: TRBD2 (6 bases). V was shortened by 1 base and J by 4 bases, with 18 bases between the two germline ends. There are 16 residues in the CDR3. Germline lookup yields CDR1 SQVTM and CDR2 ANQGSEA. CDR3 in DNA: TGCAGCGTTGAAGTGCTCCGACTAGTCGGTCCAGATACGCAGTATTTT. It specifies CSVEVLRLVGPDTQYF.

This clonotype has only one observation. The chain links TRBV9 to TRBJ2-5; perhaps TRBD2 as D (7 bases). The CDR3 totals 15 residues. Trimming pared 4 bases from V and 2 bases from J, leaving 15 bases between. Germline lookup yields CDR1 SGDLS and CDR2 YYNGEE. CDR3 loop: CASSPWEGVQETQYF. CDR3 DNA: TGTGCCAGCAGCCCATGGGAGGGGGTACAAGAGACCCAGTACTTC.

This clonotype was detected only a few times. The chain carries TRBV24-1 and TRBJ2-5; D is uncertain. Germline-derived CDR1 and CDR2 are KGHDR and SFDVKD. The CDR3 totals 13 residues. The V end lost 7 bases, the J end lost 0 bases, and 8 bases lay between the germline ends. In DNA form, the CDR3 reads TGTGCCACCAGCGACATGAACCAAGAGACCCAGTACTTC. Translating it yields CATSDMNQETQYF.

This sequence joins TRBV2 and TRBJ1-2; TRBD1 might be the D (5 bases). Germline-derived CDR1 and CDR2 are SNHLY and FYNNEI. V shed 3 bases and J shed 3 bases, with 8 bases lying between them. The CDR3 covers 13 residues. Here the CDR3 reads CASSESRDYGYTF. The CDR3 region has the DNA TGTGCCAGCAGTGAGAGCAGGGACTATGGCTACACCTTC.

This chain connects TRBV28 to TRBJ2-3, with TRBD2 as a possible D gene (5 bases). The germline V and J ends were trimmed by 1 base and 3 bases, with 14 bases remaining between them. The germline gives CDR1 MDHEN, CDR2 SYDVKM. This CDR3 contains 16 residues. The chain's CDR3 is CASSLSDGRRTDTQYF. The DNA of the CDR3 is TGTGCCAGCAGTTTATCCGACGGCCGGAGGACAGATACGCAGTATTTT.

The V call is TRBV7-2, the J call TRBJ1-1, with 8 nucleotides matching TRBD1. CDR3 size: 18 residues. The junction had 11 bases not matched to a gene; V was cut back by 2 bases and J by 0 bases. Germline values: CDR1 SGHTA, CDR2 FQGNSA. The CDR3, as DNA: TGTGCCAGCAGCTTACGCTACGGGACAGGTGGAATGAACACTGAAGCTTTCTTT. It yields the protein CASSLRYGTGGMNTEAFF.

This rearrangement joins TRBV24-1 to TRBJ2-5; D is uncertain. The closer fit of TRBJ2-1 to the DNA end suggests the J call may be wrong. CDR1 is KGHDR and CDR2 is SFDVKD in the germline V gene. The CDR3 covers 13 residues. CDR3 nucleotide sequence: TGTGCCACCAGTGATTATCCTTACAATGAGCAGTTCTTC. This encodes CATSDYPYNEQFF.

In this sample, this clonotype turned up a few times. This rearrangement joins TRBV7-2 to TRBJ2-5; 7 bases agree with TRBD1. Germline values: CDR1 SGHTA, CDR2 FQGNSA. CDR3 length equals 14 residues. V was clipped by 1 base and J by 4 bases; unmatched bases: 3. The CDR3 sequence is CASSLGGQRETQYF. DNA of the CDR3: TGTGCCAGCAGCTTAGGGGGACAGCGAGAGACCCAGTACTTC.